The 22 T cell receptor beta chains given below trace back to one sample, sequenced in a study of a mutant IDH1 vaccine in newly diagnosed glioma. Clones were read by immunoSEQ multiplex PCR, and TCRdb kept only the in-frame ones, dropping some. The top ten clones hold approximately 7.4% of a sample with about 92,000 clones, about 80% of them seen once. The time point: baseline, week 1 (first vaccination visit). The treatment: pre-vaccination baseline after standard-of-care therapy. The material sequenced was PBMCs, taken from a glioma patient treated with radiotherapy, temozolomide or both. These receptors all stem from a woman between 50 and 59 years old with glioma.

A single count supports this clone. The chain links TRBV30 to TRBJ1-5; the match to TRBD1 covers 7 bases. CDR3 length equals 13 residues. Germline CDR1 GTSNPN, CDR2 SVGIG (reference sequence). V lost 2 bases, J lost 5 bases, and 3 bases stayed unmatched. CDR3 DNA: TGTGCCTGGAGTTCCCAGGGGGATCAGCCCCAGCATTTT. Translation gives CAWSSQGDQPQHF.

The V and J genes are TRBV4-3 and TRBJ2-3; TRBD2 matches 9 bases. Germline assignment: CDR1 LGHNA and CDR2 YSLEER. The CDR3 sequence is 15 residues long. J lost 4 bases, V lost 2 bases, and 4 bases had no gene match. Written as DNA, the CDR3 is TGCGCCAGCAGCCAAATTGGCGGGGGGGCAGATACGCAGTATTTT. This codes for CASSQIGGGADTQYF.

This chain joins TRBV11-2 and TRBJ1-2; D is uncertain. Deletions cut 2 bases from V and 4 bases from J, with 17 bases between. The V gene's germline CDR1 is SGHAT and CDR2 FQNNGV. This CDR3 has 16 amino acids. DNA for the CDR3: TGTGCCAGCAGCTTAACGCCGGCCACGGCCGGCTATGGCTACACCTTC. Its translation: CASSLTPATAGYGYTF.

The CDR3 here is CATRREGGANYGYTF. The CDR3 bases are TGTGCTACCCGACGGGAAGGGGGAGCTAACTATGGCTACACCTTC. The chain links TRBV28 to TRBJ1-2; TRBD1 is a possible D gene (6 bases). In germline, CDR1 is MDHEN, CDR2 SYDVKM. This CDR3 is 15 amino acids long.

This chain connects TRBV5-4 to TRBJ1-6, with D possibly matching TRBD1 (6 bases). CDR1 is SGHNT, CDR2 YYREEE, per germline (reference sequence). This CDR3 is built from 15 residues. V gave up 0 bases and J gave up 10 bases, with 14 bases separating them. The CDR3 loop is CASSLGGAFGSPLHF. The CDR3 nucleotides read TGTGCCAGCAGCTTGGGGGGGGCATTCGGGTCACCCCTCCACTTT.

V and J are TRBV11-3 and TRBJ2-1, with TRBD2 matching over 7 bases. CDR1 SGHNT and CDR2 YENEEA come from the germline V gene. V lost 4 bases, J lost 10 bases, and 16 bases stayed unmatched. The CDR3 runs 16 residues. The DNA for the CDR3 is TGTGCCAGCAGCTCTCAAGCGGGAAACTTAGAGGGCGAGCAGTTCTTC. This encodes CASSSQAGNLEGEQFF. Variable domain in full (rest from reference TRBV11-3 and TRBJ2-1): EAGVVQSPRYKIIEKKQPVAFWCNPISGHNTLYWYLQNLGQGPELLIRYENEEAVDDSQLPKDRFSAERLKGVDSTLKIQPAELGDSAVYLCASSSQAGNLEGEQFFGPGTRLTVL.

Only a few counts were recorded for this clone. This chain uses TRBV5-1 with TRBJ1-6; 7 positions match TRBD1. Per the germline V gene, CDR1 is SGHRS and CDR2 is YFSETQ. V lost 2 bases and J lost 8; bases outside the gene matches: 7. This CDR3 is built from 15 residues. CDR3 in amino acids: CASSLKGARDSPLHF. CDR3 coding DNA: TGCGCCAGCAGCTTAAAGGGGGCGCGAGATTCACCCCTCCACTTT. Full variable domain (remainder filled in from reference TRBV5-1 and TRBJ1-6): KAGVTQTPRYLIKTRGQQVTLSCSPISGHRSVSWYQQTPGQGLQFLFEYFSETQRNKGNFPGRFSGRQFSNSRSEMNVSTLELGDSALYLCASSLKGARDSPLHFGNGTRLTVT.

The chain has TRBV2 and TRBJ1-1; maybe TRBD1 (6 bases). Trimming left V 6 bases short and J 5 bases short, with 10 bases between. CDR1 and CDR2 from the germline V gene are SNHLY and FYNNEI. This CDR3 contains 12 residues. Here the CDR3 reads CASRIGGTEAFF. The CDR3 DNA reads as TGTGCCAGCAGAATAGGGGGTACTGAAGCTTTCTTT.

This chain uses TRBV12-5 with TRBJ1-3; no reliable D call. The germline gives CDR1 LGHNT, CDR2 FRNRAP. Trimming removed 4 bases from V and 6 bases from J, with 10 bases in between. There are 13 residues in the CDR3. This chain's CDR3 is CASGSDTENTIYF. The CDR3 DNA reads TGTGCTAGTGGTTCCGACACGGAAAACACCATATATTTT.

The chain has TRBV4-2 and TRBJ1-1, with 7 positions matching TRBD1. The CDR3 loop spans 17 amino acids. V lost 6 bases and J lost 0; bases outside the gene matches: 13. Germline CDR1 LGHNA, CDR2 YNFKEQ. For the CDR3, the DNA is TGTGCCAGCAGGAGTCAGGGGGGACTTAAATTGAACACTGAAGCTTTCTTT. Protein product: CASRSQGGLKLNTEAFF.

The chain carries TRBV30 and TRBJ2-7; a weak D match, TRBD1 (6 bases). There are 15 residues in the CDR3. Trimming pared 2 bases from V and 4 bases from J, leaving 18 bases between. The germline CDR1 and CDR2 sequences are GTSNPN and SVGIG (reference sequence). The CDR3 nucleotides are TGTGCCTGGAGTAGGCCAGGGGCAGGGCGATACGAGCAGTACTTC. Encoded protein: CAWSRPGAGRYEQYF.

A word on this clone: The sample holds other DNA sequences that translate to the same CDR3. The chain employs TRBV7-9 and TRBJ2-7, with D possibly matching TRBD1 (6 bases). The CDR3 extends over 11 amino acids. Germline V gene data show CDR1 as SEHNR and CDR2 as FQNEAQ (reference sequence). The V gene lost 8 bases and the J gene lost 5 bases, with 10 bases spanning the gap. The CDR3 region is CASSGADEQYF. The CDR3 DNA reads TGTGCCAGCTCAGGGGCCGACGAGCAGTACTTC.

The chain uses TRBV11-2 and TRBJ2-1; TRBD1 aligns across 9 bases. CDR1 and CDR2 from the germline V gene are SGHAT and FQNNGV. V shed 5 bases and J 2 bases; nucleotides not matched to a gene: 7. The CDR3 consists of 16 residues. The CDR3 protein is CASSPRQGVTYNEQFF. The CDR3 DNA sequence: TGTGCCAGCAGCCCGCGACAGGGGGTGACCTACAATGAGCAGTTCTTC.

The chain has TRBV5-5 and TRBJ1-2, with D maybe TRBD1 (5 bases). Between the trimmed V and J ends, which lost 4 bases and 3 bases, there was a span of 13 bases. The germline gives CDR1 SGHKS, CDR2 YYEKEE (reference sequence). The CDR3 covers 14 residues. The CDR3 loop reads CASSRDLTDYGYTF. DNA of the CDR3: TGTGCCAGCAGCCGGGACCTAACCGACTATGGCTACACCTTC.

The CDR3 loop reads CASSSLGGARTDTQYF. CDR3 coding DNA: TGTGCCAGCAGCTCATTAGGCGGGGCCCGCACAGATACGCAGTATTTT. The chain employs TRBV5-8 and TRBJ2-3; D perhaps matches TRBD2 (6 bases). CDR3 length: 16 amino acids. V was shortened by 3 bases and J by 1 base, with 15 bases between the two germline ends. Per germline, CDR1 SGHTS and CDR2 YDEGEE.

J is TRBJ2-1 and V is TRBV30, with no clear D. CDR3 size: 13 residues. With 5 bases removed from V and 5 bases from J, the gap between germline ends came to 13 bases. CDR1 and CDR2 (germline): GTSNPN, SVGIG (reference sequence). For the CDR3, the DNA is TGTGCCTGGGCTCCTGACGCTAACAATGAGCAGTTCTTC. Translating it yields CAWAPDANNEQFF.

CDR3 in amino acids: CASSQDPESSYEQYF. The CDR3 DNA follows: TGTGCCAGCAGCCAAGACCCAGAGAGCTCCTACGAGCAGTACTTC. The chain couples TRBV14 to TRBJ2-7; no firm D call. Germline V gene sequence: CDR1 SGHDN, CDR2 FVKESK. Trimming stripped 0 bases from V and 0 bases from J, with 9 bases between. CDR3 length: 15 residues. Together with reference TRBV14 and TRBJ2-7, the CDR3 gives the full variable domain: EAGVTQFPSHSVIEKGQTVTLRCDPISGHDNLYWYRRVMGKEIKFLLHFVKESKQDESGMPNNRFLAERTGGTYSTLKVQPAELEDSGVYFCASSQDPESSYEQYFGPGTRLTVT.

CDR3 protein: CASKGYRTDNNQPQHF. The DNA for the CDR3 is TGTGCCAGTAAAGGGTATAGGACTGACAACAATCAGCCCCAGCATTTT. V and J are TRBV19 and TRBJ1-5; D call uncertain. This CDR3 is 16 amino acids long. V gave up 7 bases and J gave up 3 bases, with 19 bases separating them. The V gene's germline CDR1 is LNHDA and CDR2 SQIVND (reference sequence).

This chain connects TRBV18 to TRBJ2-7; D unresolved. Trimming left V 7 bases short and J 0 bases short, with 19 bases between. The germline V gene encodes CDR1 KGHSH and CDR2 LQKENI. The CDR3 is 16 residues long. DNA of the CDR3: TGTGCCAGCTTTATGCCCACGGCCCGTAGCTCCTACGAGCAGTACTTC. Its protein is CASFMPTARSSYEQYF.

The chain uses TRBV30 and TRBJ2-3, with D unresolved. Germline V gene sequence: CDR1 GTSNPN, CDR2 SVGIG (reference sequence). This CDR3 comprises 14 residues. The V gene lost 8 bases and the J gene lost 2 bases, with 17 bases spanning the gap. The CDR3 loop is CAIRAGRPTDTQYF. In nucleotides, the CDR3 is TGTGCCATTCGAGCCGGCCGACCCACAGATACGCAGTATTTT.

The V gene is TRBV4-1, the J gene TRBJ2-7, with D perhaps matching TRBD1 (6 bases). The CDR3 runs to 13 residues. Trimming left V 3 bases short and J 13 bases short, with 19 bases between. From germline, CDR1 is MGHRA and CDR2 YSYEKL. The CDR3 reads CASSQRTGHSLYF. Written as DNA, the CDR3 is TGCGCCAGCAGCCAGAGAACGGGACACTCGCTCTACTTC.

This clone was found once. The V and J genes are TRBV18 and TRBJ2-6, with unresolved D. This CDR3 is built from 17 residues. V was trimmed by 3 bases and J by 0 bases, leaving 12 bases between them. In germline, CDR1 is KGHSH, CDR2 LQKENI. This chain's CDR3 is CASSPAARFSGANVLTF. For the CDR3, the DNA is TGTGCCAGCTCACCCGCGGCCAGATTCTCTGGGGCCAACGTCCTGACTTTC.